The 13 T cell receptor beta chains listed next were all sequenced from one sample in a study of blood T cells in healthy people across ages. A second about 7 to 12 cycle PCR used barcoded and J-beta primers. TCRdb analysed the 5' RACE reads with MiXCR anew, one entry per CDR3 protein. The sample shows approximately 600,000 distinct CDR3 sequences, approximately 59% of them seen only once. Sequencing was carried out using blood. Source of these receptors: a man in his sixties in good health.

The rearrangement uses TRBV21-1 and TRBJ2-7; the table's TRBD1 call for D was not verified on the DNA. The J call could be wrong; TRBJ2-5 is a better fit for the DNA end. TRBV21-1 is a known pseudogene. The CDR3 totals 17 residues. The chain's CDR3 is CASSQVGATPSQETQYF. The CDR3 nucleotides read TGTGCCAGCAGCCAGGTGGGGGCTACGCCCTCTCAAGAGACCCAGTACTTC.

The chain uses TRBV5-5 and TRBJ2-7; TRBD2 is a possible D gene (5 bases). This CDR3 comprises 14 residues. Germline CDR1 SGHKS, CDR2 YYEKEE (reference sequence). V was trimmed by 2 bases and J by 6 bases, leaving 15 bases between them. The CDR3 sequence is CASSFRGSGIEQYF. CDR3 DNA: TGTGCCAGCAGCTTTCGGGGATCTGGGATCGAGCAGTACTTC.

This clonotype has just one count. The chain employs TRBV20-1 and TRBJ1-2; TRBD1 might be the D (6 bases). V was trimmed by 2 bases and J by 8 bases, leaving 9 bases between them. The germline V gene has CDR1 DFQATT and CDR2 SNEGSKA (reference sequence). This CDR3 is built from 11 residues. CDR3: CSARSTGGYTF. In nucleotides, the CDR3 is TGCAGTGCTAGATCGACAGGCGGCTACACCTTC.

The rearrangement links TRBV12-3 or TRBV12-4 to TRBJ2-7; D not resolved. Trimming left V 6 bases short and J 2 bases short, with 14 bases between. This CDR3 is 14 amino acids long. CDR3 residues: CASSRTVNPYEQYF. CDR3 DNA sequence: TGTGCCAGCAGCCGGACGGTCAACCCCTACGAGCAGTACTTC.

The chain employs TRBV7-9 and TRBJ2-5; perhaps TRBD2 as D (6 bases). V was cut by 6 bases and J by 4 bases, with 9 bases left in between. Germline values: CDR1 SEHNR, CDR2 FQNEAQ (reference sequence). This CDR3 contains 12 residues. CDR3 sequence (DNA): TGTGCCAGCAGACCGGAGGGAGAGACCCAGTACTTC. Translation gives CASRPEGETQYF.

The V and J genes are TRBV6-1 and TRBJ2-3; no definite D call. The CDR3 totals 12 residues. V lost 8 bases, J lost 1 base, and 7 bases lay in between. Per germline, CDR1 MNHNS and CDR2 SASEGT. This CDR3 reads CASRAGTDTQYF. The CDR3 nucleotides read TGTGCCAGCCGAGCCGGCACAGATACGCAGTATTTT.

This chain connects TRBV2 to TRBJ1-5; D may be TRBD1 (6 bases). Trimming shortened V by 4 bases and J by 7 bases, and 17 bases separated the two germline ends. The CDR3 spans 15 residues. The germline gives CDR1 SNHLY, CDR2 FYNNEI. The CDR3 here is CASSVSRGAGQPQHF. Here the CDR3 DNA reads TGTGCCAGCAGTGTATCTCGGGGGGCAGGGCAGCCCCAGCATTTT.

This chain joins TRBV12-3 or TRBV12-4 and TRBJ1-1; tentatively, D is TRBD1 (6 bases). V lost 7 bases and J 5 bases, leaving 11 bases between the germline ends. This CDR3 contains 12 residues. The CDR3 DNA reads TGTGCCAGCAAAGGGGGTTGGACTGAAGCTTTCTTT. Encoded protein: CASKGGWTEAFF.

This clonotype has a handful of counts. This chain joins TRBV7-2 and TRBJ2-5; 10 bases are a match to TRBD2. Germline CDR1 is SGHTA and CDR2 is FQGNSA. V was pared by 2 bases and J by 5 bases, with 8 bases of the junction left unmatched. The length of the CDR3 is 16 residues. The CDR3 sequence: CASSLSLAGAGETQYF. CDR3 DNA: TGTGCCAGCAGCTTAAGCCTAGCGGGGGCCGGGGAGACCCAGTACTTC. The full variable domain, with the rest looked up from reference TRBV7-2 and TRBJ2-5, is GAGVSQSPSNKVTEKGKDVELRCDPISGHTALYWYRQSLGQGLEFLIYFQGNSAPDKSGLPSDRFSAERTGGSVSTLTIQRTQQEDSAVYLCASSLSLAGAGETQYFGPGTRLLVL.

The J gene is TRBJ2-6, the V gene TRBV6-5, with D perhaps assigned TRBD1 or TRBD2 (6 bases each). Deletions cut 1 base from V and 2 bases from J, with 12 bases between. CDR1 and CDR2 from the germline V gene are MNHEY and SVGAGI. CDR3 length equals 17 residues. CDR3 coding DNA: TGTGCCAGCAGTTACTATGGGGGGCTGGCTGGGGCCAACGTCCTGACTTTC. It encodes CASSYYGGLAGANVLTF.

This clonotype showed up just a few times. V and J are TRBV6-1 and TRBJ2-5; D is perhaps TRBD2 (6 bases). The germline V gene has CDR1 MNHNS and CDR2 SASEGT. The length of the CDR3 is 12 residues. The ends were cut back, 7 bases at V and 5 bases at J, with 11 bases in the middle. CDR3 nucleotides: TGTGCCAGCATCGGCGGGGCTGAGACCCAGTACTTC. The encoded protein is CASIGGAETQYF.

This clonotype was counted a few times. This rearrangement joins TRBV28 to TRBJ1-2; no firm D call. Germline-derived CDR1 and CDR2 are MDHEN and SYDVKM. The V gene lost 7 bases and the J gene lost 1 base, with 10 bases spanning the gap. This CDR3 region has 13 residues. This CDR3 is CASKQDRNYGYTF. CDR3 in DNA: TGTGCCAGCAAGCAGGACCGTAACTATGGCTACACCTTC.

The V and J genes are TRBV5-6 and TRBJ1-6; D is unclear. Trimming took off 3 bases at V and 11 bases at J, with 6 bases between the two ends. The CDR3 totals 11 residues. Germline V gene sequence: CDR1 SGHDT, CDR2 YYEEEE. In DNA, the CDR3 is TGTGCCAGCAGCTATAGAGCACCCCTCCACTTT. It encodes CASSYRAPLHF.